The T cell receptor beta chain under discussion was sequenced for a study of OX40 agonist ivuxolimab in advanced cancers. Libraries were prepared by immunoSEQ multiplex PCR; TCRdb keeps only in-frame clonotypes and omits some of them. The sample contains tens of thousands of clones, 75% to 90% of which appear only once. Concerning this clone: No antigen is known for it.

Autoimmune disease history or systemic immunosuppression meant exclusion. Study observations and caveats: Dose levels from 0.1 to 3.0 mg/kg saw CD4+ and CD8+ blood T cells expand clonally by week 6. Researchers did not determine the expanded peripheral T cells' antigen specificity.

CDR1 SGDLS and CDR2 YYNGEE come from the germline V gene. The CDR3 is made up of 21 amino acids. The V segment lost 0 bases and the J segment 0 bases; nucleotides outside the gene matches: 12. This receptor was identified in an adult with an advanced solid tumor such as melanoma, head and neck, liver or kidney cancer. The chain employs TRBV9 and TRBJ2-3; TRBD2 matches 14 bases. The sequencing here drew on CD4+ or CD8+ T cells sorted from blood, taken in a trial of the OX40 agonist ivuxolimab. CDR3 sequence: CASSVATTSGRAISSTDTQYF. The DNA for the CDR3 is TGTGCCAGCAGCGTAGCTACGACTAGCGGGAGGGCCATATCTAGCACAGATACGCAGTATTTT.